This T cell receptor beta chain was identified during a study of blood T cell repertoires in COVID-19. Study summary: Sample material is recorded as cDNA or gDNA derived from T cells, B-cell-depleted T cells, or PBMCs.

Trimming stripped 5 bases from V and 4 bases from J, with 17 bases between. Germline CDR1 SEHNR, CDR2 FQNEAQ (reference sequence). The CDR3 has 15 residues. The table came from immunoSEQ multiplex PCR; TCRdb's copy has only in-frame clones and leaves some out. The sample comprises tens of thousands of clones, about 86% of which are singletons, and less than 7% rests with the top ten. Sequencing was performed on peripheral blood. The chain uses TRBV7-9 and TRBJ1-2; tentative D call: TRBD1 (6 bases). This clonotype was obtained from a woman of 80 years or more with acute or convalescent COVID-19. CDR3 in amino acids: CASSQQGQGAYGYTF. CDR3 DNA sequence: TGTGCCAGCAGCCAACAGGGTCAAGGGGCCTATGGCTACACCTTC.